This is a list of T cell receptor beta chains from one sample in a study of blood T cell repertoires in COVID-19. Using immunoSEQ multiplex PCR, the repertoire was profiled, and TCRdb retains in-frame clones only, with some absent. This sample carries fewer than 55,000 clones, approximately 85% of them seen once, and the ten largest clones take 13% to 15%. Sequenced material: peripheral blood. The source is a human donor with acute or convalescent COVID-19. The donor label of this sample is uncertain. The CDR3 runs from the conserved cysteine through the conserved F or W. D genes are given only for firm matches. Clone size is given for some rows only: seen once, a few or many times, or a class if the clone is expanded.

TGTGCCAGCAGTCCCCGGGGGGGGGCTGGCCGCGAAAAACTGTTTTTT	CASSPRGGAGREKLFF	.	TRBV27	.	TRBJ1-4
TGTGCCAGTAGTACCCACCGGGACAGGGTTGACTATGGCTACACCTTC	CASSTHRDRVDYGYTF	TRBD1	TRBV19	.	TRBJ1-2
TGTGCCACCAGCCTCGGGGCAGGGGACGAGGATGAGCAGTTCTTC	CATSLGAGDEDEQFF	.	TRBV15	.	TRBJ2-1
TGTGCCAGCAGTGGATACAGGGTCTATGGCTACACCTTC	CASSGYRVYGYTF	.	TRBV2	.	TRBJ1-2
TGTGCCAGCACCGGACAGGGCAACACTGAAGCTTTCTTT	CASTGQGNTEAFF	TRBD1	TRBV11-2	.	TRBJ1-1
TGTGCCTGGAGTTTGAAGGGGGACACTGAAGCTTTCTTT	CAWSLKGDTEAFF	.	TRBV30	.	TRBJ1-1
TGTGCCATCAGTGAGGTGACAGGGGTCAGTTCACCCCTCCACTTT	CAISEVTGVSSPLHF	TRBD1	TRBV10-3	.	TRBJ1-6
TGTGCCAGCAGTCCTAGCGGGGTCCCTTACAATGAGCAGTTCTTC	CASSPSGVPYNEQFF	TRBD2	TRBV7-6	.	TRBJ2-1
TGTGCCAGCAGTGTACCGGACAGCTACAATGAGCAGTTCTTC	CASSVPDSYNEQFF	.	TRBV27	.	TRBJ2-1
TGTGCCAGCAGTTACTCGGGGCAAGTGGAGACCCAGTACTTC	CASSYSGQVETQYF	.	TRBV6-5	.	TRBJ2-5
TGTGCCAGCAGTTTAGCCTCAACATTCGGACTAGCGACACAAGAGACCCAGTACTTC	CASSLASTFGLATQETQYF	TRBD2	TRBV27	.	TRBJ2-5
TGTGCCAGCAGTTTAGGAGGGGGCGCGGGCAACTATGGCTACACCTTC	CASSLGGGAGNYGYTF	TRBD1	TRBV28	.	TRBJ1-2
TGTGCCAGCGGTAGCGGGAGTCATAGCTACGAGCAGTACTTC	CASGSGSHSYEQYF	TRBD2	TRBV28	.	TRBJ2-7
TGTGCCAGCAGCTTCGCGGCCGGCACTGAAGCTTTCTTT	CASSFAAGTEAFF	.	TRBV5-6	few	TRBJ1-1
TGTGCCAGCAGTTACGGCAGGCTCACTGAAGCTTTCTTT	CASSYGRLTEAFF	.	TRBV6-2/TRBV6-3	.	TRBJ1-1
TGCGCCAGCAGCTTGGGAGCGGGAGTAGAGACCCAGTACTTC	CASSLGAGVETQYF	TRBD2	TRBV5-1	once	TRBJ2-5
TGTGCCAGCAGCCCCGGAGGGCTAGCTAACTATGGCTACACCTTC	CASSPGGLANYGYTF	.	TRBV5-6	.	TRBJ1-2
TGTGCCAGCAGTCAACAGAGCTACGAGCAGTACTTC	CASSQQSYEQYF	.	TRBV5-6	.	TRBJ2-7
TGTGCCAGCAGTTACGCGGAGTCTAACACTGAAGCTTTCTTT	CASSYAESNTEAFF	.	TRBV6-5	.	TRBJ1-1
TGTGCCAGCAGGGCCGGGACAGGAGGCGACTACGAGCAGTACTTC	CASRAGTGGDYEQYF	TRBD1	TRBV6-5	.	TRBJ2-7
TGTGCCAGCAGCTTAGGGCAGGGGCAGGGAACTGAAGCTTTCTTT	CASSLGQGQGTEAFF	.	TRBV11-3	.	TRBJ1-1
TGCGCCAGCAGCCCCCGGGACAGGGAAAATGAGCAGTTCTTC	CASSPRDRENEQFF	TRBD1	TRBV5-1	.	TRBJ2-1
TGTGCCAGCAGCCTCCTAGCGGGAGGGCCCGGCGATACGCAGTATTTT	CASSLLAGGPGDTQYF	TRBD2	TRBV3-1/TRBV3-2	.	TRBJ2-3
TGTGCCAGCAGCCCCTGGACAGGCGTCTCTGGAAACACCATATATTTT	CASSPWTGVSGNTIYF	TRBD1	TRBV7-9	.	TRBJ1-3
TGTGCCAGCAGCCCGAATGAGGGAAGGAACACTGAAGCTTTCTTT	CASSPNEGRNTEAFF	.	TRBV28	.	TRBJ1-1
TGTGCCAGCAGAAGTAGCGGGGGTGTATCCTACGAGCAGTACTTC	CASRSSGGVSYEQYF	TRBD2	TRBV28	.	TRBJ2-7
TGTGCCTGGAGTGTTACAGTCTCCTACGAGCAGTACTTC	CAWSVTVSYEQYF	.	TRBV30	.	TRBJ2-7
TGTGCCAGCTCACCGTCACAGGACACTGAAGCTTTCTTT	CASSPSQDTEAFF	.	TRBV18	.	TRBJ1-1
TGTGCCAGCAGCCCAGAATCGAACACTGAAGCTTTCTTT	CASSPESNTEAFF	.	TRBV7-9	.	TRBJ1-1
TGTGCCAGTAGTACCCAGGCCTCGAACACTGAAGCTTTCTTT	CASSTQASNTEAFF	.	TRBV19	.	TRBJ1-1
TGTGCCAGCAGCTCGTATATTGAGCAGTTCTTC	CASSSYIEQFF	.	TRBV7-9	.	TRBJ2-1
TGCGCCAGCAGCCACAACCCTACGGACAGGGGCCTGCAGTACTTC	CASSHNPTDRGLQYF	TRBD1	TRBV4-1	.	TRBJ2-7
TGCGCCAGCAGTCACTCCCTTTGGGGGGTAGGGGAAAAACTGTTTTTT	CASSHSLWGVGEKLFF	.	TRBV23-1	few	TRBJ1-4
TGTGCCAGCAGAAGAGCCGGGACTAGTGATACGCAGTATTTT	CASRRAGTSDTQYF	TRBD2	TRBV7-3	.	TRBJ2-3
TGCGCCAGCAGCTTGGGACAGGGAGATGAAAAACTGTTTTTT	CASSLGQGDEKLFF	TRBD1	TRBV5-1	.	TRBJ1-4
TGTGCCAGCGGGACAGCTATTAATGAAAAACTGTTTTTT	CASGTAINEKLFF	TRBD1	TRBV12-3/TRBV12-4	few	TRBJ1-4
TGTGCCAGCAGTGGGGACAGGGAGGTTTCCTATGGCTACACCTTC	CASSGDREVSYGYTF	TRBD1	TRBV28	.	TRBJ1-2
TGCGCCAGCAGCGTAAACAGGGATATTGGGGCAAACACTGAAGCTTTCTTT	CASSVNRDIGANTEAFF	.	TRBV5-1	.	TRBJ1-1
TGTGCCTGGAGTGTTAACAGTGGGAATGAAAAACTGTTTTTT	CAWSVNSGNEKLFF	.	TRBV30	.	TRBJ1-4
TGTGCCAGCACTCCTCAGGGGGACACTAATGAAAAACTGTTTTTT	CASTPQGDTNEKLFF	TRBD1	TRBV2	.	TRBJ1-4
TGTGCCAGCAGGATTTACATGGACACTGAAGCTTTCTTT	CASRIYMDTEAFF	.	TRBV28	.	TRBJ1-1
TGTGCCAGTAGTATCGGACAGTCAAATCAGCCCCAGCATTTT	CASSIGQSNQPQHF	.	TRBV19	.	TRBJ1-5